This T cell receptor (beta chain) was retrieved from a study of T-cell memory formation after mild COVID-19. Study background: Across donors, TCR clusters were largely donor specific.

Study conclusions and caveats: Contracting CD8+ clones were enriched in EMRA, CD4+ mainly in CM and EM.

Concerning this clonotype itself: Its target is unknown.

This CDR3 has 12 residues. Germline V CDR1 and CDR2: SGHAT, FQNNGV. Trimming removed 6 bases from V and 6 bases from J, with 12 bases in between. Each CDR3 protein is one row after TCRdb ran MiXCR on the 5' RACE reads. The data show a few hundred thousand distinct CDR3 sequences, 15% to 20% seen once. The TCR was taken from a man aged 18 to 30 who had mild COVID-19 (a few samples of this study predate the infection). Cell type and time point are not known. Specimen: PBMCs or a T cell subset sorted from them (not recorded which). The V gene is TRBV11-2, the J gene TRBJ2-7, with D maybe TRBD1 (6 bases). The CDR3 protein is CASSPTGLEQYF. Here the CDR3 DNA reads TGTGCCAGCAGTCCAACAGGGCTCGAGCAGTACTTC.